One sample yielded the 10 T cell receptor beta chains listed below, sequenced in a study of T cells after yellow fever vaccination. Via MiXCR, TCRdb re-called the 5' RACE reads, giving one row per CDR3 protein. The sample contains about 50,000 distinct CDR3 sequences, roughly 6.9% of which appear only once. Sequencing was performed on CD8+ T cells sorted from PBMCs, taken on the day of the first yellow fever vaccination. The receptors originated from a man younger than 35 who received the YFV17D yellow fever vaccine.

Ten or more counts support this clonotype. As DNA, the CDR3 is TGTGCCAGCAGCCGGACAGGGGAGCTAAATCAAGAGACCCAGTACTTC. Translated, it gives CASSRTGELNQETQYF. This sequence joins TRBV5-4 and TRBJ2-5; 9 nucleotides agree with TRBD1. Germline lookup yields CDR1 SGHNT and CDR2 YYREEE (reference sequence). The V and J ends lost 4 bases and 2 bases, in that order; junction bases with no gene match: 9. The CDR3 has 16 amino acids.

At least ten counts were recorded for this clonotype. The chain links TRBV20-1 to TRBJ2-7; possible D gene TRBD2, 6 bases. Trimming shortened V by 0 bases and J by 7 bases, and 10 bases separated the two germline ends. Germline V gives CDR1 DFQATT, CDR2 SNEGSKA (reference sequence). The CDR3 is 12 residues long. CDR3 sequence: CSARDNLAEQYF. CDR3 coding DNA: TGCAGTGCTAGAGATAATCTAGCGGAGCAGTACTTC.

This clonotype was observed a few times. The rearrangement joins TRBV5-1 to TRBJ2-7; a possible D gene is TRBD2 (6 bases). This CDR3 has 15 residues. The V gene's germline CDR1 is SGHRS and CDR2 YFSETQ. Trimming stripped 4 bases from V and 4 bases from J, with 18 bases between. The CDR3 sequence: CASSRVPLGGYEQYV. CDR3 in DNA: TGCGCCAGCAGCCGGGTTCCCCTGGGGGGATACGAGCAGTACGTC.

This sequence joins TRBV5-1 and TRBJ1-3; TRBD1 matches at 7 bases. This CDR3 is 16 amino acids long. V lost 4 bases and J lost 4; bases outside the gene matches: 11. Germline CDR1 and CDR2: SGHRS and YFSETQ. The DNA for the CDR3 is TGCGCCAGCAGCCCAATGACAGGGTCAAAAGGAAACACCATATATTTT. Residues: CASSPMTGSKGNTIYF.

This clonotype showed up many times. V and J are TRBV21-1 and TRBJ2-7; the table gives TRBD2 as D, unverified against the DNA. TRBV21-1 is flagged as a pseudogene. This CDR3 comprises 11 residues. The CDR3: CAAGGGPEQYF. CDR3 DNA: TGTGCCGCAGGGGGCGGGCCCGAGCAGTACTTC.

This chain joins TRBV20-1 and TRBJ1-2; 10 bases line up with TRBD1. V was clipped by 6 bases and J by 6 bases; unmatched bases: 1. CDR1 and CDR2 (germline): DFQATT, SNEGSKA (reference sequence). This CDR3 has 11 residues. Here the CDR3 DNA reads TGCAGTGCCGGGACAGGGGATGGCTACACCTTC. It specifies CSAGTGDGYTF.

This clonotype was counted a few times. This chain uses TRBV24-1 with TRBJ2-3; D gene ambiguous. The V gene's germline CDR1 is KGHDR and CDR2 SFDVKD. The CDR3 runs to 13 residues. The ends were cut back, 4 bases at V and 1 base at J, with 5 bases in the middle. The CDR3 sequence: CATSEKRTDTQYF. The CDR3 bases are TGTGCCACCAGTGAGAAACGCACAGATACGCAGTATTTT.

This chain uses TRBV27 with TRBJ2-1, with a possible D match to TRBD1 (5 bases). There are 11 residues in the CDR3. V lost 7 bases and J 13 bases, leaving 14 bases between the germline ends. Germline V gene data show CDR1 as MNHEY and CDR2 as SMNVEV (reference sequence). This CDR3 is CASNLGEPQFF. CDR3 bases: TGTGCCAGCAACCTAGGGGAACCTCAGTTCTTC.

This clonotype was observed at least ten times. The J gene is TRBJ2-3, the V gene TRBV12-3 or TRBV12-4; D is unresolved. V lost 1 base, J lost 7 bases, and 9 bases lay in between. The CDR3 sequence is 13 residues long. The CDR3 region has the DNA TGTGCCAGCAGTTTAGGTCCCTTACATACGCAGTATTTT. Translated, it gives CASSLGPLHTQYF.

This clonotype was seen many times. The chain carries TRBV5-1 and TRBJ1-5, with a weak D call TRBD1 (5 bases). The CDR3 is 15 residues long. Trimming took 0 bases from V and 4 from J, leaving 11 bases between them. Per the germline V gene, CDR1 is SGHRS and CDR2 is YFSETQ. CDR3 DNA: TGCGCCAGCAGCTTGGCAGGGAGCAGGAATCAGCCCCAGCATTTT. It yields the protein CASSLAGSRNQPQHF.